This entry lists 19 T cell receptor beta chains sequenced from one sample in a study of OX40 agonist ivuxolimab in advanced cancers. Only in-frame clones appear in the TCRdb table, and some are missing; sequencing was by immunoSEQ multiplex PCR. The sample lists tens of thousands of clones, around 94% occurring once. Source: CD4+ or CD8+ T cells sorted from blood, taken in a trial of the OX40 agonist ivuxolimab. Receptor source: an adult with an advanced solid tumor such as melanoma, head and neck, liver or kidney cancer.

The chain employs TRBV19 and TRBJ2-1; D may match TRBD1 or TRBD2 (5 bases each). Trimming took 7 bases from V and 8 from J, leaving 18 bases between them. The CDR3 is 14 amino acids. CDR1 is LNHDA, CDR2 SQIVND, per germline (reference sequence). The CDR3 protein is CASKVLARGDEQFF. CDR3 DNA: TGTGCCAGTAAAGTGCTAGCCCGAGGGGATGAGCAGTTCTTC.

In nucleotides, the CDR3 is TGTGCCAGCAGCTTAAGGGACACCGGGGAGCTGTTTTTT. Residues: CASSLRDTGELFF. The V gene is TRBV7-3, the J gene TRBJ2-2, with no clear D. CDR1 and CDR2 (germline): SGHTA, FQGTGA. The ends were cut back, 1 base at V and 3 bases at J, with 3 bases in the middle. The CDR3 spans 13 residues.

This chain uses TRBV28 with TRBJ1-2, with 7 positions matching TRBD1. The CDR3 length is 15 residues. J gave up 4 bases and V 3 bases, and 8 bases lay outside the gene matches. The germline V gene has CDR1 MDHEN and CDR2 SYDVKM. CDR3: CASSLSGQRSYGYTF. CDR3 bases: TGTGCCAGCAGTTTGTCGGGACAGAGATCCTATGGCTACACCTTC.

The gene calls are TRBV29-1 and TRBJ2-1; D ambiguous. CDR1 is SQVTM, CDR2 ANQGSEA, per germline. The V and J ends lost 6 bases and 6 bases respectively, with 9 bases between them. The CDR3 spans 11 residues. The DNA for the CDR3 is TGCAGCGTGGCAATTTCCAATGAGCAGTTCTTC. Residues: CSVAISNEQFF.

In the case of this clone: Other DNA sequences of this sample code for an identical CDR3. DNA for the CDR3: TGTGCCTCAGGGGGGGACAGGGGGTCTGGGGCCAACGTCCTGACTTTC. This codes for CASGGDRGSGANVLTF. This sequence joins TRBV25-1 and TRBJ2-6; 11 positions match TRBD1. The CDR3 is made up of 16 amino acids. V trimming: 11 bases; J trimming: 1 base; junction bases outside the gene matches: 7. In germline, CDR1 is MGHDK, CDR2 SYGVNS. Looking up the rest from reference TRBV25-1 and TRBJ2-6 gives the full variable domain: EADIYQTPRYLVIGTGKKITLECSQTMGHDKMYWYQQDPGMELHLIHYSYGVNSTEKGDLSSESTVSRIRTEHFPLTLESARPSHTSQYLCASGGDRGSGANVLTFGAGSRLTVL.

The CDR3 region is CASSKDDAQVSGANVLTF. The DNA for the CDR3 is TGTGCCAGCAGCAAAGATGACGCGCAGGTCTCTGGGGCCAACGTCCTGACTTTC. This chain connects TRBV21-1 to TRBJ2-6; TRBD1 reflects the table's D call only, with no check against the DNA. TRBV21-1 is deemed a pseudogene. The CDR3 is 18 residues long.

The V call is TRBV27, the J call TRBJ2-2; possibly TRBD1 or TRBD2 for D (6 bases each). Per the germline V gene, CDR1 is MNHEY and CDR2 is SMNVEV (reference sequence). V lost 0 bases and J lost 4, with 9 bases in between. The CDR3 contains 15 residues. CDR3 DNA: TGTGCCAGCAGTTTATCTTCGGGGGCCACCGGGGAGCTGTTTTTT. It is translated as CASSLSSGATGELFF.

This clone was seen only once. The CDR3: CASSLERSFGGTQYF. In DNA, the CDR3 is TGTGCCAGCAGCTTAGAGCGGAGCTTTGGGGGTACGCAGTATTTT. The rearrangement links TRBV7-6 to TRBJ2-3, with D perhaps being TRBD1 or TRBD2 (5 bases each). This CDR3 spans 15 amino acids. The V end lost 1 base, the J end lost 8 bases, and 16 bases lay between the germline ends. Germline loops: CDR1 SGHVS, CDR2 FNYEAQ.

The CDR3 DNA sequence: TGTGCCTCCACGGACAGGGCGACTGAAGCTTTCTTT. This gives the protein CASTDRATEAFF. The chain employs TRBV28 and TRBJ1-1; the match to TRBD1 covers 8 bases. CDR1 is MDHEN and CDR2 is SYDVKM in the germline V gene. J lost 5 bases, V lost 11 bases, and 7 bases had no gene match. This CDR3 contains 12 residues.

The CDR3 loop reads CASGELSLVTDTQYF. Here the CDR3 DNA reads TGTGCCAGCGGGGAACTAAGCCTAGTAACAGATACGCAGTATTTT. V gene TRBV27 combines with J gene TRBJ2-3, with D hard to call. Germline CDR1 and CDR2: MNHEY and SMNVEV (reference sequence). This CDR3 contains 15 residues. The germline V and J ends were trimmed by 8 bases and 3 bases, with 18 bases remaining between them.

The chain recombines TRBV28 with TRBJ2-2; no clear D. This CDR3 has 14 residues. V lost 3 bases, J lost 6 bases, and 11 bases lay in between. Germline CDR1 and CDR2: MDHEN and SYDVKM. The CDR3 reads CASSLGRWAGELFF. CDR3 DNA: TGTGCCAGCAGTTTGGGCAGGTGGGCCGGGGAGCTGTTTTTT.

This chain connects TRBV5-4 to TRBJ2-3, with 8 bases lining up with TRBD2. The CDR3 contains 16 residues. CDR1 and CDR2 from the germline V gene are SGHNT and YYREEE (reference sequence). With V trimmed by 0 bases and J by 4 bases, 7 bases remained unmatched. CDR3 loop: CASSLAGGGTSDTQYF. In DNA, the CDR3 is TGTGCCAGCAGCTTGGCCGGGGGGGGAACCTCAGATACGCAGTATTTT. Together with reference TRBV5-4 and TRBJ2-3, the CDR3 gives the full variable domain: ETGVTQSPTHLIKTRGQQVTLRCSSQSGHNTVSWYQQALGQGPQFIFQYYREEENGRGNFPPRFSGLQFPNYSSELNVNALELDDSALYLCASSLAGGGTSDTQYFGPGTRLTVL.

The chain employs TRBV6-5 and TRBJ2-7; D gene ambiguous. V was cut by 6 bases and J by 3 bases, with 12 bases left in between. CDR1 and CDR2 (germline): MNHEY, SVGAGI. This CDR3 is 13 amino acids long. CDR3 sequence: CASRMNSDYEQYF. CDR3 sequence (DNA): TGTGCCAGCAGAATGAACAGCGACTACGAGCAGTACTTC.

V usage is TRBV4-2 and J usage is TRBJ1-5; D not resolved. The CDR3 is made up of 12 amino acids. Germline CDR1 is LGHNA and CDR2 is YNFKEQ. V lost 0 bases and J 6 bases, leaving 3 bases between the germline ends. The CDR3 is CASSQDGQPQHF. The CDR3 nucleotides read TGTGCCAGCAGCCAAGACGGTCAGCCCCAGCATTTT.

This sequence joins TRBV15 and TRBJ2-3, with D possibly TRBD2 on 6 matching bases. Germline CDR1 LNHNV, CDR2 YYDKDF (reference sequence). Trimming left V 7 bases short and J 6 bases short, with 14 bases between. The CDR3 has 13 residues. The CDR3 is CATMEGGQDTQYF. The CDR3 DNA is TGTGCCACCATGGAAGGAGGGCAGGATACGCAGTATTTT.

The rearrangement uses TRBV27 and TRBJ1-2; D is unclear. The CDR3 loop spans 12 amino acids. Germline values: CDR1 MNHEY, CDR2 SMNVEV (reference sequence). V was shortened by 9 bases and J by 5 bases, with 13 bases between the two germline ends. CDR3 in DNA: TGTGCCAGTGGTAGGGTCGAGTATGGCTACACCTTC. Protein sequence: CASGRVEYGYTF.

The chain is built from TRBV7-6 and TRBJ1-5; a possible D gene is TRBD1 (6 bases). CDR1 and CDR2 (germline): SGHVS, FNYEAQ. This CDR3 spans 16 amino acids. The germline V and J ends were trimmed by 5 bases and 3 bases, with 17 bases remaining between them. The CDR3 sequence: CASSALGGRTNQPQHF. The CDR3 coding sequence is TGTGCCAGCAGCGCCCTAGGGGGGCGGACCAATCAGCCCCAGCATTTT.

This sequence joins TRBV4-1 and TRBJ1-2; no reliable D call. V gave up 3 bases and J gave up 3 bases, with 11 bases separating them. In germline, CDR1 is MGHRA, CDR2 YSYEKL. This CDR3 spans 14 amino acids. CDR3 in DNA: TGCGCCAGCAGCCAGCCGCTTGGGCACTATGGCTACACCTTC. This translates into CASSQPLGHYGYTF.

The CDR3: CASSETGSGPQHF. CDR3 in DNA: TGCGCCAGCAGTGAAACAGGCTCGGGGCCCCAGCATTTT. The chain is built from TRBV10-1 and TRBJ1-5, with D perhaps TRBD1 (5 bases). This CDR3 region has 13 residues. The germline V and J ends were trimmed by 3 bases and 9 bases, with 12 bases remaining between them. Germline V gene data show CDR1 as WNHNN and CDR2 as SYGVQD (reference sequence).